A single T cell receptor (beta chain) is shown here with its context. This clone's antigen is unknown. The input lacks base qualities; no much larger clone sits a single base away. The immunoSEQ Assay, a bias-controlled multiplex PCR, was used to amplify TCRbeta CDR3 regions from genomic DNA. Turning to the authors' computational methods: The number of nucleated cells in each sample was estimated by amplification of reference gene primers within the assay. To quantify the absolute abundance of each unique TCRbeta CDR3 rearrangement, sequence reads were collapsed and filtered. For each sample, productive Simpson clonality was calculated as the square root of Simpson's diversity index over productive rearrangements. TCRdb took this table from immuneACCESS and kept in-frame rearrangements with V and J called. Such tables lack part of the clones; where checked against another copy, unresolved V genes explain under half of the gap, and the rest is unexplained. The DNA was the basis for D and trimming; V, J and clone size are from that table. In all, the sample holds more than 200,000 clones, and over 70% of those were seen once. The ten largest clones take up around 30% of the sample.

The entry originates in a study of blood T cell repertoires in COVID-19 (dated by TCRdb to 2019 to 2021). For the study in its entirety: Samples from collaborators originated in the United States, Italy and Spain and spanned both the acute and convalescent phases of COVID-19. The prospective study material was composed of cDNA or gDNA derived from T cells, B-cell-depleted T cells, or PBMCs. Deeply sampled blood TCRbeta repertoires from subjects exposed to, actively infected with, or recovered from COVID-19 were included in the dataset. A freely available public database, intended as a resource for researchers studying the immune response to SARS-CoV-2, is where the repertoires were released. Samples were obtained from the ongoing ImmuneRACE study (first 160 participants) and from 1,254 subjects provided by 6 global collaborators. Sample metadata almost always included a de-identified subject ID, COVID-19 status, age in years and sex. Where HLA class I and class II types were available, the types were taken from metadata supplied by the sample provider, not from assay-based typing. Points the paper makes about the study in general: How much clinical and demographic metadata was included differed by source and by participant, and the metadata was provided uncurated.

Whole blood was collected in K2EDTA tubes by collaborating institutions according to the institutions' own protocols. Collaborator samples were shipped for TCRbeta analysis as frozen whole blood, isolated PBMCs, or DNA extracted from either sample type. This sequence originates from a man between 35 and 55 years old with acute or convalescent COVID-19. Sample: peripheral blood.

CDR3 sequence: CASSSTENYGYTF. The DNA sequence is TGTGCCAGCAGCTCGACGGAGAACTATGGCTACACCTTC. The chain joins TRBV7-9 to TRBJ1-2, with the D gene too uncertain to name. The germline V gene (reference sequence) supplies CDR1 SEHNR and CDR2 FQNEAQ. The CDR3 covers 13 residues, taking in both the cysteine and the phenylalanine. Only CDR3 DNA is held: 39 bases, read in frame from base 1. Relative to germline, V is 4 bases shorter and J is 2 bases shorter, with 8 bases between their ends.